A single T cell receptor beta chain is shown here with its context. This entry is derived from a study of blood T cell repertoires in COVID-19. The ends lost 3 bases at V and 3 bases at J; junction bases unmatched: 14. Per the germline V gene, CDR1 is GTSNPN and CDR2 is SVGIG (reference sequence). The CDR3 length is 16 residues. In the study's own analysis: Reference gene primers were amplified, and this amplification served to estimate nucleated cell counts. Produced via immunoSEQ multiplex PCR; TCRdb's table is partial and in-frame only. The V and J calls and clone size are taken from that table; D and trimming were inferred from the DNA. Counted here are under 250,000 clones, about four fifths occurring once; the ten biggest clones make up approximately 4.4%.

Sample: peripheral blood. The sequence came from a man aged 45-65 years with active or convalescent COVID-19. The chain is built from TRBV30 and TRBJ2-7, with 7 bases identical to TRBD1. Here the CDR3 reads CAWSHPRRGIDYEQYF. CDR3 in DNA: TGTGCCTGGAGCCACCCCCGCAGGGGGATCGACTACGAGCAGTACTTC.